This TCR beta chain appears in the sequencing data of a study of T cell repertoires in cytomegalovirus infection. Study-level findings and limits: It was HLA-C-restricted CMV-specific TCR beta clonotypes that dominated the response ex vivo.

The V and J ends lost 5 bases and 7 bases respectively, with 14 bases between them. Germline V gives CDR1 SGHVS, CDR2 FQNEAQ. The CDR3 totals 13 residues. This clonotype occurred many times. Its antigen is still unknown. TCRdb recomputed calls from the reads with MiXCR, one row per CDR3 protein. This sample yields around 300,000 distinct CDR3 sequences, of which less than 25% are seen a single time; around 20% belongs to the top ten. The genes are TRBV7-8 and TRBJ2-5; D is ambiguous. The clonotype originates from a human donor in good health (CMV status not recorded). Some clones in this sample may be carry-over from other donors' samples. Sample: cultured PBMCs, taken from culture after CMV antigen stimulation. Here the CDR3 reads CASSPLDKGTQYF. The CDR3 nucleotides are TGTGCCAGCAGCCCTCTAGACAAAGGGACCCAGTACTTC.